A single sample gave rise to the 2 T cell receptor beta chains below, sequenced in a study of blood T cells in healthy people across ages. With a J-beta primer mix and a sample-barcoded 5' primer, a second PCR ran about 7 to 12 cycles. TCRdb analysed the 5' RACE reads with MiXCR anew, one entry per CDR3 protein. The sample lists 1.5 million to 2 million distinct CDR3 sequences; just under 50% were seen once. Sequencing was carried out using blood. The receptors derive from a woman between 40 and 50 years old in good health.

The rearrangement links TRBV6-1 to TRBJ2-3; TRBD1 matches 7 bases. The CDR3 totals 19 residues. The ends lost 0 bases at V and 6 bases at J; junction bases unmatched: 18. Germline V gene data show CDR1 as MNHNS and CDR2 as SASEGT. The CDR3 reads CASSEALFRDSSPKDTQYF. The CDR3, as DNA: TGTGCCAGCAGTGAAGCCCTATTCCGGGACAGCTCCCCCAAGGATACGCAGTATTTT.

The chain carries TRBV9 and TRBJ2-6, with 11 bases lining up with TRBD2. The germline V gene has CDR1 SGDLS and CDR2 YYNGEE. This CDR3 has 18 residues. The V segment lost 3 bases and the J segment 0 bases; nucleotides outside the gene matches: 5. The CDR3: CASSGGLAAASGANVLTF. CDR3 DNA: TGTGCCAGCAGCGGGGGACTAGCGGCTGCCTCTGGGGCCAACGTCCTGACTTTC. Drawing the rest from reference TRBV9 and TRBJ2-6, the complete variable domain is DSGVTQTPKHLITATGQRVTLRCSPRSGDLSVYWYQQSLDQGLQFLIQYYNGEERAKGNILERFSAQQFPDLHSELNLSSLELGDSALYFCASSGGLAAASGANVLTFGAGSRLTVL.